The 18 T cell receptor beta chains listed next were all sequenced from one sample in a study of blood T cell repertoires in COVID-19 (TCRdb year 2020). Library prep was done by the immunoSEQ multiplex PCR assay. In its TCRdb copy, this immuneACCESS table keeps in-frame sequences only and misses some clones. Where compared with another copy, unresolved V genes explain less than half of these, and the others have no known cause. The sample table lists 150,000 to 200,000 clones, around 89% of them with a count of one. Of the sample, about 4.2% is held by the ten largest clones. The source material was peripheral blood. The receptors come from a human donor in a cohort sampled during active COVID-19.

The rearrangement uses TRBV27 and TRBJ2-7; TRBD1 might be the D (6 bases). Trimming took 7 bases from V and 2 from J, leaving 12 bases between them. Germline CDR1 is MNHEY and CDR2 is SMNVEV (reference sequence). The CDR3 covers 13 residues. The CDR3 DNA reads TGTGCCAGCAAGGCCAGGGGAACCTACGAGCAGTACTTC. Encoded protein: CASKARGTYEQYF.

The CDR3 region has the DNA TGTGCCACCAGCAGAAGGACTAGCGGGGCCTACGAGCAGTACTTC. It is translated as CATSRRTSGAYEQYF. The V gene is TRBV15, the J gene TRBJ2-7; 12 nucleotides agree with TRBD2. The germline gives CDR1 LNHNV, CDR2 YYDKDF (reference sequence). The CDR3 has 15 residues. Trimming at V came to 2 bases and at J to 2 bases, leaving 1 base not matched to a gene. Combining the CDR3 with reference TRBV15 and TRBJ2-7 gives the whole variable domain DAMVIQNPRYQVTQFGKPVTLSCSQTLNHNVMYWYQQKSSQAPKLLFHYYDKDFNNEADTPDNFQSRRPNTSFCFLDIRSPGLGDTAMYLCATSRRTSGAYEQYFGPGTRLTVT.

The genes are TRBV9 and TRBJ2-1; 10 positions agree with TRBD2. Looked up from germline, CDR1 is SGDLS and CDR2 is YYNGEE. This CDR3 is built from 15 residues. V gave up 0 bases and J gave up 10 bases; unmatched junction bases: 7. The CDR3: CASSVGAGGPGEQFF. Here the CDR3 DNA reads TGTGCCAGCAGCGTAGGAGCGGGAGGGCCGGGGGAGCAGTTCTTC.

This chain uses TRBV7-6 with TRBJ2-1; TRBD2 aligns across 10 bases. The CDR3 sequence is 12 residues long. Germline assignment: CDR1 SGHVS and CDR2 FNYEAQ. The trim removed 8 bases at V and 10 bases at J, leaving 5 bases unmatched. CDR3 amino acids: CASSLAGEEQFF. CDR3 nucleotide sequence: TGTGCCAGCTCTCTAGCGGGGGAAGAGCAGTTCTTC.

V gene TRBV6-2 or TRBV6-3 combines with J gene TRBJ1-6; D gene ambiguous. Germline V gene data show CDR1 as MNHEY and CDR2 as SVGEGT. V dropped 2 bases and J dropped 6 bases, with 14 bases sitting between them. The CDR3 sequence is 16 residues long. The CDR3 DNA reads as TGTGCCAGCAGTTACGACCCTTTACGGAGTAATTCACCCCTCCACTTT. Translated: CASSYDPLRSNSPLHF.

The V and J genes are TRBV7-2 and TRBJ2-5; a possible D gene is TRBD1 (6 bases). The CDR3 totals 15 residues. Trimming took 5 bases from V and 4 from J, leaving 17 bases between them. CDR1 is SGHTA, CDR2 FQGNSA, per germline. The CDR3 loop is CASSPGHYLGETQYF. In nucleotides, the CDR3 is TGTGCCAGCAGCCCGGGACACTATCTGGGAGAGACCCAGTACTTC.

The chain carries TRBV30 and TRBJ2-3, with D perhaps TRBD2 (6 bases). From germline, CDR1 is GTSNPN and CDR2 SVGIG (reference sequence). The V end was cut by 3 bases, the J end by 0 bases, with 10 bases between. This CDR3 comprises 14 residues. As DNA, the CDR3 is TGTGCCTGGAGAGACGGGACTAGCACAGATACGCAGTATTTT. Its protein is CAWRDGTSTDTQYF.

V gene TRBV4-3 combines with J gene TRBJ2-3; TRBD2 matches at 9 bases. The CDR3 sequence is 17 residues long. Looked up from germline, CDR1 is LGHNA and CDR2 is YSLEER. The V and J ends lost 1 base and 6 bases, in that order; junction bases with no gene match: 11. Written as DNA, the CDR3 is TGCGCCAGCAGCCAAGGCGGAGTAGCGGGAGCCTCGGATACGCAGTATTTT. Translation gives CASSQGGVAGASDTQYF.

V usage is TRBV9 and J usage is TRBJ2-6, with TRBD2 identical over 8 bases. Germline V gives CDR1 SGDLS, CDR2 YYNGEE. CDR3 size: 17 residues. Unmatched junction bases numbered 3, after V lost 0 bases and J lost 1 base. CDR3 residues: CASSVAAGGSGANVLTF. DNA for the CDR3: TGTGCCAGCAGCGTAGCTGCGGGGGGATCTGGGGCCAACGTCCTGACTTTC.

The V and J genes are TRBV9 and TRBJ1-1; possible D gene TRBD1, 5 bases. The CDR3 has 14 residues. Germline CDR1 and CDR2: SGDLS and YYNGEE. Trimming took 0 bases from V and 11 from J, leaving 17 bases between them. The CDR3 is CASSVGAGGAMAFF. In DNA, the CDR3 is TGTGCCAGCAGCGTAGGGGCGGGAGGGGCTATGGCTTTCTTT.

The chain has TRBV28 and TRBJ2-7; no firm D call. Germline CDR1 and CDR2: MDHEN and SYDVKM. The CDR3 extends over 12 amino acids. The V end was cut by 6 bases, the J end by 3 bases, with 9 bases between. Here the CDR3 DNA reads TGTGCCAGCAGGGCAGGAATCTACGAGCAGTACTTC. It specifies CASRAGIYEQYF.

V gene TRBV7-2 combines with J gene TRBJ2-7, with D possibly TRBD2 on 5 matching bases. Trimming stripped 1 base from V and 2 bases from J, with 12 bases between. The CDR3 loop spans 15 amino acids. Germline assignment: CDR1 SGHTA and CDR2 FQGNSA. The CDR3 loop reads CASSLVSSVPYEQYF. The CDR3 DNA follows: TGTGCCAGCAGCTTAGTTAGTAGCGTACCCTACGAGCAGTACTTC.

The V gene is TRBV7-2, the J gene TRBJ1-2; TRBD1 matches at 7 bases. Germline V gene data show CDR1 as SGHTA and CDR2 as FQGNSA. This CDR3 comprises 13 residues. With 5 bases clipped from V and 2 bases from J, the junction kept 2 bases outside the gene matches. CDR3 DNA sequence: TGTGCCAGCAGCCCACAGGGGAACTATGGCTACACCTTC. Its protein product is CASSPQGNYGYTF.

V and J are TRBV5-5 and TRBJ1-4; 8 positions match TRBD1. V lost 4 bases to trimming and J lost 5 bases; unmatched junction nucleotides: 4. The germline V gene has CDR1 SGHKS and CDR2 YYEKEE (reference sequence). The CDR3 totals 14 residues. CDR3 sequence: CASSPGQVNEKLFF. CDR3 bases: TGTGCCAGCAGCCCGGGACAGGTCAATGAAAAACTGTTTTTT.

The CDR3 nucleotides are TGTGCCAGCAGTTACAGGCAGGGAGGCTACGAGCAGTACTTC. It encodes CASSYRQGGYEQYF. V and J are TRBV27 and TRBJ2-7; D is perhaps TRBD2 (6 bases). Germline loops: CDR1 MNHEY, CDR2 SMNVEV (reference sequence). Trimming took 4 bases from V and 3 from J, leaving 13 bases between them. CDR3 length: 14 residues.

V and J are TRBV6-5 and TRBJ1-2; 8 bases line up with TRBD1. CDR3 size: 13 residues. Germline-derived CDR1 and CDR2 are MNHEY and SVGAGI. The V gene end was trimmed by 7 bases and the J gene end by 6 bases; junction bases not matched to a gene: 7. CDR3 amino acids: CASIQQGDNGYTF. CDR3 nucleotide sequence: TGTGCCAGCATTCAACAGGGGGATAATGGCTACACCTTC.

V is TRBV11-3 and J is TRBJ2-1, with 11 bases matching TRBD2. Unmatched junction bases numbered 4, after V lost 1 base and J lost 8 bases. Germline-derived CDR1 and CDR2 are SGHNT and YENEEA. The CDR3 sequence is 15 residues long. CDR3 protein: CASSLGTSGLDEQFF. As DNA, the CDR3 is TGTGCCAGCAGCTTAGGGACTAGCGGGCTGGATGAGCAGTTCTTC.

This chain links TRBV25-1 with TRBJ2-7; D is possibly TRBD2 (5 bases). CDR1 and CDR2 from the germline V gene are MGHDK and SYGVNS. This CDR3 contains 13 residues. Trimming took 2 bases from V and 2 from J, leaving 7 bases between them. The CDR3 loop is CASSEVGTYEQYF. The CDR3 DNA is TGTGCCAGCAGTGAAGTCGGGACCTACGAGCAGTACTTC.